These T cell receptor beta chains were read from a single sample in a study of monozygotic twins with inflammatory bowel disease. TCRdb reworked the 5' RACE reads into one entry per CDR3 protein, no DNA. This listing includes 400,000 to 500,000 distinct CDR3 sequences. Sequenced material: blood. These receptor sequences come from a human donor with ulcerative colitis or Crohn's disease, or a healthy co-twin of an affected twin (not recorded which). Both conserved end residues are part of each CDR3.

TRBV6-1	16	TRBJ2-5	CASNERGSSTRETQYF
TRBV30	15	TRBJ2-5	CAWSGAGGRGQTQYF
TRBV11-2	11	TRBJ1-2	CASRDHYGYTF
TRBV7-3	18	TRBJ2-3	CASSLTRRGLDLPDTQYF
TRBV3-1	14	TRBJ1-1	CASSQAGRAPEAFF
TRBV7-9	15	TRBJ2-2	CASSSGTSSTGELFF
TRBV6-2/TRBV6-3	15	TRBJ1-5	CASSLPGQVNQPQHF
TRBV3-1	14	TRBJ2-5	CASTPSGGQETQYF
TRBV7-9	17	TRBJ2-6	CASSFPRSATGANVLTF
TRBV12-3/TRBV12-4	13	TRBJ1-1	CASKTGGGPAAFF
TRBV9	14	TRBJ1-2	CASSVGEGNYGYTF
TRBV6-5	17	TRBJ2-1	CASSWEAGARSYNEQFF
TRBV11-1	18	TRBJ2-3	CASSPLAVGGLATDTQYF
TRBV12-3/TRBV12-4	15	TRBJ2-1	CASSLLAGAGDEQLF
TRBV7-2	16	TRBJ2-3	CASSSQLRAPPDTQYF
TRBV6-1	16	TRBJ2-1	CASSGRDQEAYNEQFF
TRBV12-5	16	TRBJ1-5	CAPPVRGGSGNQPQHF
TRBV12-3/TRBV12-4	15	TRBJ2-2	CASSSGHLNTGELFF
TRBV3-1	15	TRBJ1-5	CASSQGVLVNQPQHF
TRBV28	15	TRBJ1-1	CASSTPSNLNTEAFF
TRBV5-1	16	TRBJ2-3	CASSFRLAPSTDTQYF
TRBV20-1	13	TRBJ2-3	CSARGLAGYTQYF